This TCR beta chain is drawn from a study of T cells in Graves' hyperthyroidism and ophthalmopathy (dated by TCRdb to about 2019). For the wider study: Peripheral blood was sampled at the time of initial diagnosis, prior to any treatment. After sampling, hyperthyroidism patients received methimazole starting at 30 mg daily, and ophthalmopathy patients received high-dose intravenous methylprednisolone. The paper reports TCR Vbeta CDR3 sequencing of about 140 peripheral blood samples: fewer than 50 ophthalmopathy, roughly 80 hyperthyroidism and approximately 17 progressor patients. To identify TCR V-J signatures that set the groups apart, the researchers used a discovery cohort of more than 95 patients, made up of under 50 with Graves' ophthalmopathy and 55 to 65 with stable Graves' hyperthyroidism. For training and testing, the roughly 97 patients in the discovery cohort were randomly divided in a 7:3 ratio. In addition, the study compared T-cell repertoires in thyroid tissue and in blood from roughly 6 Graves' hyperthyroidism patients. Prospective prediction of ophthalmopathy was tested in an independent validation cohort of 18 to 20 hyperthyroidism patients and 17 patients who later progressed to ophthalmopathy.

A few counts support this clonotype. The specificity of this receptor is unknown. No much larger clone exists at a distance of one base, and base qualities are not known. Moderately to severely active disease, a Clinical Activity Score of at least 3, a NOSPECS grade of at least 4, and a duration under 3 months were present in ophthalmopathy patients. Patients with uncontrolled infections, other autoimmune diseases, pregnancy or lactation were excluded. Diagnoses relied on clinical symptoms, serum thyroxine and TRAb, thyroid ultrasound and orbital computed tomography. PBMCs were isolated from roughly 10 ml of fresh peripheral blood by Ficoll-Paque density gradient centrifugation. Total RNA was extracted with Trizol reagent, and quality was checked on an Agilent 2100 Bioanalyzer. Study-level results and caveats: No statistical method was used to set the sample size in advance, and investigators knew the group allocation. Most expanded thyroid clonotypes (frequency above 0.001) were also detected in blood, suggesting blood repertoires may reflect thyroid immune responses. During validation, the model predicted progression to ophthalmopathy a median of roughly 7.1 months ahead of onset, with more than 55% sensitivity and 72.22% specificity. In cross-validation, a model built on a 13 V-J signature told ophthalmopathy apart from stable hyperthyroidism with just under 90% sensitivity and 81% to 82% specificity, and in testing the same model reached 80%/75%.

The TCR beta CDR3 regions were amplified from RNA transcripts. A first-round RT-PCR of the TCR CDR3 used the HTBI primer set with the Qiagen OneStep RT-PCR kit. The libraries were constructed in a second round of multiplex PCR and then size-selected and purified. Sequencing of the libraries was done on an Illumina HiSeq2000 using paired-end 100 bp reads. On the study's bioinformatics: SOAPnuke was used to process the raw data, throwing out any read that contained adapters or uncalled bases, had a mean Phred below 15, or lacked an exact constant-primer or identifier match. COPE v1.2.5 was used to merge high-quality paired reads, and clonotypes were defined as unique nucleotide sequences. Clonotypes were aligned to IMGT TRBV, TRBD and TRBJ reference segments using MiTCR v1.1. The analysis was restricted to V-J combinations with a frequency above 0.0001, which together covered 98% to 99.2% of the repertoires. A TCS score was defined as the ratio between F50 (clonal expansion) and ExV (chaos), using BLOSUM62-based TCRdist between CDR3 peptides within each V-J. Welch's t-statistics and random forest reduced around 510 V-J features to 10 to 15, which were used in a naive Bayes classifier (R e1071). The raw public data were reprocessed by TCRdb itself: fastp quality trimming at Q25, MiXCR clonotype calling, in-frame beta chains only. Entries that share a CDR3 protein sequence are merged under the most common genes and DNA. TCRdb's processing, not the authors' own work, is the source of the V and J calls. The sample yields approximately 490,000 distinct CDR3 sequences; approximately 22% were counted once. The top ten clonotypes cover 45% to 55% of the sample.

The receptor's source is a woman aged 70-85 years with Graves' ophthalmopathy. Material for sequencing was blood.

The CDR3 is CASSGGQGNGPDTQYF. The nucleotide sequence is given as TGTGCCAGCAGTGGGGGACAGGGGAACGGTCCAGATACGCAGTATTTT. The sequence links TRBV6-1 to TRBJ2-3; 10 junctional bases match TRBD1. CDR1 MNHNS and CDR2 SASEGT were looked up in the germline V gene. Reading from cysteine to phenylalanine, the CDR3 counts 16 amino acids. The DNA shown is the 48-base CDR3, in frame from base 1. Trimming removed 4 bases from V and 4 bases from J; the gene matches leave 8 bases unexplained.